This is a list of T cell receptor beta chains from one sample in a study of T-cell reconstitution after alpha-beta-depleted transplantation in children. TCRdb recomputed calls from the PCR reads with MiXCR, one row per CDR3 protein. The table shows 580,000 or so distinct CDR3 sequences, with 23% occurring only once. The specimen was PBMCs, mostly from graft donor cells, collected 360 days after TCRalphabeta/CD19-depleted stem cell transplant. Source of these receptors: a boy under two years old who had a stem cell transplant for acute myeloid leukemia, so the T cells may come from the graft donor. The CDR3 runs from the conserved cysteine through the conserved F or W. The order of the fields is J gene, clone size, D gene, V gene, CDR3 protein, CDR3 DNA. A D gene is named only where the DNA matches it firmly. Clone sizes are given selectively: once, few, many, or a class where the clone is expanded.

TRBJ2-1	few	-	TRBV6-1	CASTLHRVANEQFF	TGTGCCAGCACCCTCCACAGGGTGGCCAATGAGCAGTTCTTC
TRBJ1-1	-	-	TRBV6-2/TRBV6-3	CASSAGRGGWTEAFF	TGTGCCAGCAGTGCGGGACGGGGGGGTTGGACTGAAGCTTTCTTT
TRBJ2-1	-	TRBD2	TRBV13	CASSSGLAGGNEQFF	TGTGCCAGCAGCTCCGGACTAGCGGGGGGTAATGAGCAGTTCTTC
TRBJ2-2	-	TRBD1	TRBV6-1	CASKWDRGSAGELFF	TGTGCCAGCAAGTGGGACAGGGGGAGTGCCGGGGAGCTGTTTTTT
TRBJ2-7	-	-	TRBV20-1	CSARLICYEQYF	TGCAGTGCTAGACTGATTTGCTACGAGCAGTACTTC
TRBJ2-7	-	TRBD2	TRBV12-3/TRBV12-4	CASRGTSGGTPYEQYF	TGTGCCAGCAGAGGGACTAGCGGGGGGACCCCCTACGAGCAGTACTTC
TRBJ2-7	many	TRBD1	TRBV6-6	CASSYPDRGEQYF	TGTGCCAGCAGTTACCCGGACAGGGGCGAGCAGTACTTC
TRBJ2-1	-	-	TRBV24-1	CATSTTRGPGSYNEQFF	TGTGCCACTTCCACAACACGGGGTCCGGGCTCCTACAATGAGCAGTTCTTC
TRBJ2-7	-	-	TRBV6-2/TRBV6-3	CASSRVDEQYF	TGTGCCAGCAGCAGGGTGGACGAGCAGTACTTC
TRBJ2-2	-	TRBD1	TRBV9	CASSAYRGPDGGELFF	TGTGCCAGCAGCGCATACAGGGGGCCAGATGGCGGGGAGCTGTTTTTT
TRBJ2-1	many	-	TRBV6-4	CASLTHEQFF	TGTGCCAGCCTCACCCATGAGCAGTTCTTC